This note documents a single T cell receptor (beta chain) sequence. Its cognate antigen has yet to be identified. No qualities accompany the bases; no much larger clone lies one base away. In light of the paper, this sample's treatment or condition label describes: live attenuated yellow fever vaccine strain. At each blood-draw timepoint, two biological replicates of bulk PBMCs were obtained. PBMCs were isolated from peripheral blood using a standard Ficoll-Paque protocol. RNA was extracted with TriZol from bulk PBMCs, CD4 and CD8 fractions, and dextramer-positive and dextramer-negative fractions. TCR cDNA was made using 5'RACE template switching, a step that added a universal primer site and unique molecular identifiers. Priming of cDNA synthesis was performed from both the TCR alpha and TCR beta constant segments. Two PCR steps were used to amplify libraries, with sample barcodes and sequencing adapters being added in the second step. Sequencing of the libraries was done on either Illumina HiSeq 2500 (2x100 bp) or NovaSeq (2x150 bp). As for the original processing: MIGEC handled demultiplexing of reads and collapsing into UMI consensus sequences, while MiXCR performed V(D)J alignment. Vaccine-responding clonotypes were identified with edgeR using replicate PBMC samples, with FDR below 0.01 and a log2 fold change above 5 up to day 15 being required. Each bulk clonotype received a CD4 or CD8 identity based on whether the sequenced CD4 or CD8 repertoire contained that clonotype at higher abundance. TCRdb reran the public reads through fastp at Q25 and MiXCR, keeping productive beta chains. Duplicate CDR3 protein sequences are folded into a single record with the most common DNA and genes. TCRdb assigned the V and J calls; the authors' analysis was not used. The sample table shows about 360,000 distinct CDR3 sequences, and about 6.2% are seen once. The ten most abundant clones make up about 15% of the sample.

This sample is drawn from a study of T cells after yellow fever vaccination (dated by TCRdb to between 2019 and 2020). Study-level background: The SMART-Seq v4 Ultra Low Input RNA kit was used to prepare libraries from fractions with low cell numbers. To follow T-cell clones before and after primary and booster YFV17D yellow fever vaccination, bulk TCR alpha and beta repertoires were sequenced over time. Two healthy male donors made up the cohort, one aged 18 to 30 years and the other aged 30 to 40 years. Blood was collected at multiple timepoints before and after primary and secondary immunization, and bulk PBMC replicates and cell subsets were isolated. Study-wide conclusions, independent of this receptor: Compared with the primary T-cell response, the secondary T-cell response was faster but weaker, reaching its peak on day 5 rather than on day 15. Because only a couple of donors were included in the study, the extent to which the findings can be generalized is limited. Most clones expanded after primary vaccination were re-detected after the booster (almost 98% of CD4 and 88% of CD8), suggesting broad memory maintenance. Computational filtering was required because FACS-sorted repertoires could contain abundant contaminating clonotypes from the bulk population. A small fraction of clonotypes appeared in both the CD4 and CD8 compartments, likely as a result of convergent recombination.

The trim is 3 bases for V and 3 bases for J, with a gap of 14 bases between the germline ends. Taken from cysteine to phenylalanine, the CDR3 has 15 residues. The read is trimmed to its CDR3 DNA, 45 bases read in frame from base 1. CDR1 and CDR2, per the germline V gene, are SGHTA and FQGNSA. Here the sequenced sample was PBMCs, taken 5 days after the yellow fever booster vaccination. This clonotype was obtained from a man aged 25 to 40 who received the YFV17D yellow fever vaccine. The V and J segments used are TRBV7-2 and TRBJ2-5; the D gene lacks a confident call. This receptor has the CDR3 CASSFPRSSKETQYF. The DNA reads as follows: TGTGCCAGCAGCTTTCCCAGGAGTTCAAAAGAGACCCAGTACTTC.